Listed below are T cell receptor beta chains from one sample, sequenced in a study of OX40 agonist ivuxolimab in advanced cancers. Data came from immunoSEQ multiplex PCR; TCRdb stores just in-frame clones and leaves some out. The table has roughly 80,000 clones, 70% to 90% seen once. Specimen: CD4+ or CD8+ T cells sorted from blood, collected in a trial of the OX40 agonist ivuxolimab. These receptors were collected from an adult with an advanced solid tumor such as melanoma, head and neck, liver or kidney cancer. CDR3s include the opening cysteine and the closing phenylalanine or tryptophan. Size values are once, few and many counts, or a class for expanded clones, and some rows have none.

clone_size,v_call,j_call,cdr3_aa
few,TRBV7-3,TRBJ2-5,CASRREPGPQETQYF
-,TRBV23-1,TRBJ2-1,CASSQSGGPLDNEQFF
-,TRBV30,TRBJ1-5,CAWSVGRSQPQHF
-,TRBV28,TRBJ1-5,CASISVGSQPQHF
-,TRBV5-1,TRBJ1-6,CASSSARRDSPLHF
-,TRBV6-1,TRBJ1-2,CASSEGAGGFYGYTF
-,TRBV10-3,TRBJ1-1,CAINGGTGGFGTEAFF
-,TRBV6-5,TRBJ2-7,CASSRGDEQYF
-,TRBV7-6,TRBJ2-2,CASSLEGWVSGELFF
-,TRBV5-1,TRBJ1-6,CASRLDVSSYNSPLHF
-,TRBV15,TRBJ1-5,CATSRADKHSNQPQHF
-,TRBV28,TRBJ2-3,CASTREWGSGAPPTDTQYF
-,TRBV7-2,TRBJ1-6,CASSLVLGGYNSPLHF
-,TRBV7-9,TRBJ1-2,CASSHPQQGYYGYTF
-,TRBV7-2,TRBJ2-3,CASSTDFRTDTQYF
-,TRBV5-4,TRBJ2-4,CASSRDYLAKNIQYF
-,TRBV28,TRBJ1-5,CASSSPGPGSNQPQHF
-,TRBV6-1,TRBJ2-7,CASEGTMTYEQYF
-,TRBV6-1,TRBJ1-3,CASTDDRGPSGNTIYF
-,TRBV14,TRBJ1-1,CASSQNRNTEAFF
-,TRBV6-1,TRBJ2-3,CASSDSGGTDTQYF
few,TRBV29-1,TRBJ1-2,CSVERGRAFGYTF
-,TRBV9,TRBJ1-2,CASSVGDSLGTF
-,TRBV5-4,TRBJ2-1,CASSLEQGNIYNEQFF
-,TRBV28,TRBJ1-5,CASSLGGQGHQPQHF
-,TRBV4-3,TRBJ1-5,CASSQYVGRGLPQPQHF
-,TRBV2,TRBJ2-7,CASSGTGWVSYEQYF
-,TRBV28,TRBJ2-4,CASSQGLAFIAKNIQYF
-,TRBV5-1,TRBJ2-3,CASSLANMASGGTDTQYF
-,TRBV18,TRBJ2-5,CASSLHPPPQETQYF
once,TRBV30,TRBJ1-5,CAWSSNYNQPQHF
-,TRBV5-6,TRBJ1-6,CASSYRRDGGGSPLHF
-,TRBV20-1,TRBJ2-7,CSAGPLDEQYF
-,TRBV6-1,TRBJ2-1,CASSEAKASQYNEQFF
-,TRBV14,TRBJ1-1,CASSQHLSTEAFF
-,TRBV6-5,TRBJ2-7,CASTRNSAYEQYF
-,TRBV6-5,TRBJ1-1,CASSYMQGRGTEAFF
-,TRBV18,TRBJ2-2,CATGQRRTGELFF
-,TRBV4-2,TRBJ2-4,CASSQDWGSKNIQYF
-,TRBV5-1,TRBJ2-7,CASSFDTYEQYF
-,TRBV6-6,TRBJ1-2,CASTTYRVGNYGYTF
-,TRBV19,TRBJ2-6,CASSDPGLGANVLTF
once,TRBV5-5,TRBJ1-1,CASSSRWGTEAFF
once,TRBV6-6,TRBJ1-1,CASIKTGGRDEAFF
-,TRBV18,TRBJ2-3,CASSPIVRRGADTQYF
-,TRBV19,TRBJ2-6,CASSPTGSPHVLTF
-,TRBV5-4,TRBJ2-3,CASSPTQISTQYF
few,TRBV10-3,TRBJ1-3,CAISDPEISGNTIYF
few,TRBV7-7,TRBJ2-7,CASSVSQEYEQYF
once,TRBV6-5,TRBJ2-7,CASRQTSSTSYEQYF
-,TRBV25-1,TRBJ2-2,CASSPSPGLAGAGELFF
-,TRBV5-6,TRBJ2-7,CASSQEGRFLSKQYF
-,TRBV7-2,TRBJ1-2,CASSPSIRDTAYGYTF
-,TRBV7-2,TRBJ2-2,CASSLVGSGRATGELFF
few,TRBV21-1,TRBJ2-1,CASSTPQGTEQFF